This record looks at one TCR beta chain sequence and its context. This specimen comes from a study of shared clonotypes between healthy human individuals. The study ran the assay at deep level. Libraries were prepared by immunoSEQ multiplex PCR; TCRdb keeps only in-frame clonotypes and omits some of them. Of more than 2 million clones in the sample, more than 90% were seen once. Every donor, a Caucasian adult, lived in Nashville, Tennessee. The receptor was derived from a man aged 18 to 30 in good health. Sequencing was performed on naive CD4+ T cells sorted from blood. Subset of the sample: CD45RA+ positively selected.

CDR3 loop: CAINPDREGGYTF. The CDR3 DNA follows: TGTGCCATCAACCCGGACAGGGAGGGAGGCTACACCTTC. The genes are TRBV10-3 and TRBJ1-2; 8 bases align to TRBD1. V gave up 7 bases and J gave up 8 bases; unmatched junction bases: 9. This CDR3 contains 13 residues. CDR1 is ENHRY and CDR2 is SYGVKD in the germline V gene.